This TCR beta chain was identified during a study of patients and donors after allogeneic stem cell transplantation. TCRdb called the RT-PCR reads again in MiXCR, with one record for every CDR3 protein. The sample yields about 200,000 distinct CDR3 sequences, less than 45% seen once. V was trimmed by 3 bases and J by 4 bases, leaving 6 bases between them. The CDR3 is made up of 12 amino acids. CDR1 is KGHSH, CDR2 LQKENI, per germline. This sequence joins TRBV18 and TRBJ1-2, with no clear D. This TCR derives from a human donor who was either an allogeneic HSCT recipient or a stem cell or donor lymphocyte infusion donor (not recorded which). It is not recorded whose cells these are; they may come from a transplant donor. The sequenced sample was blood, either unsorted or a sorted T cell fraction (not recorded which). CDR3 amino acids: CASSPSVYGYTF. The CDR3 DNA follows: TGTGCCAGCTCACCGTCTGTCTATGGCTACACCTTC.